The 21 T cell receptor beta chains below were found in one sample sequenced in a study of blood T cell repertoires in COVID-19. Here immunoSEQ multiplex PCR was the method, and the copy in TCRdb shows in-frame clones only, minus some. The data contain under 35,000 clones, 90% to 95% of them seen just once; the ten biggest clones take up under 7%. The specimen was peripheral blood. These receptors all stem from a human donor in a cohort sampled during active COVID-19.

This chain joins TRBV9 and TRBJ2-3, with D perhaps matching TRBD2 (7 bases). Germline CDR1 SGDLS, CDR2 YYNGEE. Trimming stripped 4 bases from V and 1 base from J, with 10 bases between. This CDR3 spans 14 amino acids. The CDR3 DNA sequence: TGTGCCAGCAGCCTCGGGGGGCGCACAGATACGCAGTATTTT. The encoded protein is CASSLGGRTDTQYF.

This clone was seen a single time. The chain carries TRBV30 and TRBJ2-7, with D tentatively TRBD1 (6 bases). Germline V gives CDR1 GTSNPN, CDR2 SVGIG (reference sequence). Trimming shortened V by 1 base and J by 7 bases, and 14 bases separated the two germline ends. CDR3 length: 13 residues. The CDR3 DNA reads as TGTGCCTGGAGTGGAATGGGGGCGCGGGAGCAGTACGTC. Its protein product is CAWSGMGAREQYV.

The CDR3 is CASSTVARGSEAFF. The DNA of the CDR3 is TGTGCCAGTAGTACGGTTGCCAGGGGTTCTGAAGCTTTCTTT. The chain uses TRBV19 and TRBJ1-1, with TRBD1 as a possible D gene (6 bases). V was cut by 4 bases and J by 6 bases, with 15 bases left in between. The germline V gene has CDR1 LNHDA and CDR2 SQIVND (reference sequence). The CDR3 extends over 14 amino acids.

The CDR3 here is CASSERLAGTTQYF. The DNA of the CDR3 is TGCGCCAGCAGCGAGCGACTAGCGGGAACGACCCAGTACTTC. V and J are TRBV5-1 and TRBJ2-5; TRBD2 matches at 11 bases. V shed 4 bases, J shed 7 bases, and the junction held 6 bases outside the gene matches. The CDR3 has 14 amino acids. CDR1 is SGHRS and CDR2 is YFSETQ in the germline V gene.

This chain joins TRBV11-2 and TRBJ2-5, with TRBD2 identical over 11 bases. Trimming at V came to 5 bases and at J to 7 bases, leaving 9 bases not matched to a gene. Germline CDR1 is SGHAT and CDR2 is FQNNGV. The CDR3 extends over 15 amino acids. In DNA form, the CDR3 reads TGTGCCAGCAGCATACTAGCGGGGGACGTGGGGACCCAGTACTTC. Its protein is CASSILAGDVGTQYF.

CDR3 sequence reads: CAGGQGNRNEQFF. The CDR3 bases are TGTGCCGGGGGACAGGGGAATCGTAATGAGCAGTTCTTC. The chain recombines TRBV7-2 with TRBJ2-1, with 10 bases lining up with TRBD1. The CDR3 is made up of 13 amino acids. Germline V lookup: CDR1 SGHTA, CDR2 FQGNSA. V lost 11 bases and J lost 7; bases outside the gene matches: 8.

V usage is TRBV5-1 and J usage is TRBJ2-3, with D perhaps TRBD1 (6 bases). Germline V gene data show CDR1 as SGHRS and CDR2 as YFSETQ. V gave up 1 base and J gave up 6 bases, with 21 bases separating them. The CDR3 length is 17 residues. The CDR3 bases are TGCGCCAGCAGCTTGACTTTAGACCCGTACCAGGGGGATACGCAGTATTTT. Protein: CASSLTLDPYQGDTQYF.

This clone was seen more than once but under ten times. J is TRBJ2-7 and V is TRBV7-9; 7 nucleotides match TRBD1. Germline trimming cut 5 bases from V and 3 bases from J; bases unmatched to any gene: 7. Germline CDR1 SEHNR, CDR2 FQNEAQ (reference sequence). The CDR3 is 14 amino acids. CDR3 DNA sequence: TGTGCCAGCAGCCCCGACAGGGCTAGCTACGAGCAGTACGTC. Its translation: CASSPDRASYEQYV.

The genes are TRBV7-9 and TRBJ2-4, with D perhaps TRBD2 (5 bases). CDR1 is SEHNR and CDR2 is FQNEAQ in the germline V gene (reference sequence). The CDR3 covers 18 residues. Trimming left V 4 bases short and J 3 bases short, with 22 bases between. This CDR3 reads CASSSREGKWIVKNIQYF. The CDR3 DNA follows: TGTGCCAGCAGCTCACGGGAAGGGAAATGGATAGTCAAAAACATTCAGTACTTC.

The genes are TRBV7-2 and TRBJ2-3, with 9 positions matching TRBD2. CDR1 SGHTA and CDR2 FQGNSA come from the germline V gene. After removal of 1 base from V and 2 bases from J, the junction contained 10 bases not matched to a gene. This CDR3 region has 18 residues. The CDR3 nucleotides read TGTGCCAGCAGCTTAGAGGACTTGGGCGGGAGGGCCACAGATACGCAGTATTTT. The encoded protein is CASSLEDLGGRATDTQYF. Together with reference TRBV7-2 and TRBJ2-3, the CDR3 gives the full variable domain: GAGVSQSPSNKVTEKGKDVELRCDPISGHTALYWYRQSLGQGLEFLIYFQGNSAPDKSGLPSDRFSAERTGGSVSTLTIQRTQQEDSAVYLCASSLEDLGGRATDTQYFGPGTRLTVL.

Only a few counts were recorded for this clone. The chain is built from TRBV5-1 and TRBJ2-5; TRBD2 matches 10 bases. V was clipped by 2 bases and J by 3 bases; unmatched bases: 1. This CDR3 has 14 residues. Per the germline V gene, CDR1 is SGHRS and CDR2 is YFSETQ. DNA of the CDR3: TGCGCCAGCAGCTTTCTAGCGGGAGAAGAGACCCAGTACTTC. Protein sequence: CASSFLAGEETQYF.

This chain connects TRBV5-4 to TRBJ1-3; D gene ambiguous. Trimming pared 2 bases from V and 0 bases from J, leaving 6 bases between. The CDR3 extends over 14 amino acids. Germline CDR1 is SGHNT and CDR2 is YYREEE (reference sequence). This CDR3 is CASSLDTSGNTIYF. Written as DNA, the CDR3 is TGTGCCAGCAGCTTAGACACCTCTGGAAACACCATATATTTT.

The chain links TRBV12-3 or TRBV12-4 to TRBJ1-5, with D possibly TRBD1 on 5 matching bases. Trimming removed 3 bases at V and 6 bases at J, with 9 bases between. CDR3 size: 13 residues. The CDR3 reads CASSLTRGQPQHF. In DNA form, the CDR3 reads TGTGCCAGCAGTTTGACAAGGGGTCAGCCCCAGCATTTT.

In this sample, this clone turned up a few times. The chain uses TRBV27 and TRBJ1-1; maybe TRBD1 (5 bases). Germline values: CDR1 MNHEY, CDR2 SMNVEV (reference sequence). V was clipped by 4 bases and J by 1 base, with 13 bases between them. The CDR3 runs 15 residues. CDR3 bases: TGTGCCAGCAGTTGGGCGACAGAAACGAACACTGAAGCTTTCTTT. This encodes CASSWATETNTEAFF.

This clone is medium-sized within its sample. The chain employs TRBV9 and TRBJ1-2; a weak D match, TRBD1 (5 bases). Germline loops: CDR1 SGDLS, CDR2 YYNGEE. Trimming removed 3 bases from V and 3 bases from J, with 6 bases in between. This CDR3 is 12 amino acids long. The CDR3 region is CASSETDYGYTF. CDR3 sequence (DNA): TGTGCCAGCAGCGAGACAGACTATGGCTACACCTTC.

V and J are TRBV5-4 and TRBJ2-6; tentatively, D is TRBD2 (5 bases). The CDR3 loop spans 15 amino acids. CDR1 is SGHNT, CDR2 YYREEE, per germline (reference sequence). V was shortened by 2 bases and J by 4 bases, with 10 bases between the two germline ends. The chain's CDR3 is CASSLPGSGANVLTF. CDR3 nucleotide sequence: TGTGCCAGCAGCTTACCGGGATCCGGGGCCAACGTCCTGACTTTC.

The chain is built from TRBV6-5 and TRBJ1-5; D ambiguous. CDR1 and CDR2 from the germline V gene are MNHEY and SVGAGI. The germline V and J ends were trimmed by 2 bases and 1 base, with 9 bases remaining between them. The CDR3 has 15 amino acids. The CDR3 sequence: CASSYRPGSNQPQHF. Written as DNA, the CDR3 is TGTGCCAGCAGTTACCGTCCCGGGAGCAATCAGCCCCAGCATTTT.

V is TRBV10-3 and J is TRBJ2-3; no clear D. Looked up from germline, CDR1 is ENHRY and CDR2 is SYGVKD. The CDR3 loop spans 15 amino acids. V lost 0 bases and J 4 bases, leaving 11 bases between the germline ends. The CDR3 DNA reads TGTGCCATCAGTGAGTCGAACATGGGCGCAGATACGCAGTATTTT. It specifies CAISESNMGADTQYF.

This clone was seen a handful of times. V and J are TRBV10-3 and TRBJ2-2; 7 nucleotides agree with TRBD2. Germline CDR1 ENHRY, CDR2 SYGVKD. With 4 bases clipped from V and 5 bases from J, the junction kept 10 bases outside the gene matches. This CDR3 spans 16 amino acids. The CDR3 sequence is CAISGRGLADTGELFF. CDR3 nucleotides: TGTGCCATCAGTGGCCGCGGGCTAGCGGATACCGGGGAGCTGTTTTTT.

This chain connects TRBV19 to TRBJ2-5, with 9 bases that match TRBD1. The germline gives CDR1 LNHDA, CDR2 SQIVND (reference sequence). CDR3 size: 15 residues. J gave up 6 bases and V 7 bases, and 12 bases lay outside the gene matches. CDR3 sequence (DNA): TGTGCCAGTAATGAACCCGGGACAGGGAAACAGACCCAGTACTTC. Translation gives CASNEPGTGKQTQYF.

V usage is TRBV19 and J usage is TRBJ1-6; 9 bases match TRBD1. Germline loops: CDR1 LNHDA, CDR2 SQIVND (reference sequence). CDR3 size: 18 residues. With V trimmed by 5 bases and J by 7 bases, 15 bases remained unmatched. The CDR3 loop reads CASSLDPSGTGLNSPLHF. The CDR3 DNA follows: TGTGCCAGTAGTCTCGACCCCTCCGGGACAGGGTTAAATTCACCCCTCCACTTT.